One sample yielded the 32 T cell receptor beta chains listed below, sequenced in a study of preoperative IRX-2 immunotherapy in early breast cancer. Data came from immunoSEQ multiplex PCR; TCRdb stores just in-frame clones and leaves some out. The table lists 25,000 or so clones, roughly 96% of them singletons. Treatment reported: preoperative locoregional IRX-2 cytokine immunotherapy. The input for sequencing was tumor tissue, taken after IRX-2 immunotherapy. All receptors derive from a human donor with breast cancer.

This clone came up a few times. The V and J genes are TRBV19 and TRBJ1-2; D unclear. V shed 5 bases and J shed 4 bases, with 5 bases lying between them. CDR3 length equals 11 residues. CDR1 is LNHDA and CDR2 is SQIVND in the germline V gene (reference sequence). DNA of the CDR3: TGTGCCAGTAGTTTAGGCTATGGCTACACCTTC. It translates to CASSLGYGYTF.

V usage is TRBV7-3 and J usage is TRBJ2-5; 15 positions agree with TRBD2. The CDR3 consists of 18 residues. Looked up from germline, CDR1 is SGHTA and CDR2 is FQGTGA. V lost 0 bases, J lost 5 bases, and 7 bases stayed unmatched. CDR3 residues: CASSLTAWTSGGEETQYF. The DNA of the CDR3 is TGTGCCAGCAGCTTAACGGCTTGGACTAGCGGGGGGGAGGAGACCCAGTACTTC.

The chain combines TRBV30 with TRBJ2-5; 7 bases map to TRBD2. This CDR3 has 15 residues. The junction had 10 bases not matched to a gene; V was cut back by 4 bases and J by 2 bases. CDR1 is GTSNPN, CDR2 SVGIG, per germline (reference sequence). CDR3 sequence: CAWNLGGGTQETQYF. The DNA for the CDR3 is TGTGCCTGGAACCTGGGGGGGGGAACACAAGAGACCCAGTACTTC. Together with reference TRBV30 and TRBJ2-5, the CDR3 gives the full variable domain: SQTIHQWPATLVQPVGSPLSLECTVEGTSNPNLYWYRQAAGRGLQLLFYSVGIGQISSEVPQNLSASRPQDRQFILSSKKLLLSDSGFYLCAWNLGGGTQETQYFGPGTRLLVL.

The chain links TRBV28 to TRBJ2-2; D is tentatively TRBD1 or TRBD2 (5 bases each). Germline assignment: CDR1 MDHEN and CDR2 SYDVKM. The CDR3 covers 14 residues. The ends were cut back, 6 bases at V and 5 bases at J, with 13 bases in the middle. The CDR3 coding sequence is TGTGCCAGCAGACCGGGACGGTCGACCGGGGAGCTGTTTTTT. Protein product: CASRPGRSTGELFF.

The chain recombines TRBV7-3 with TRBJ2-3; D might be TRBD2 (6 bases). Germline V lookup: CDR1 SGHTA, CDR2 FQGTGA. This CDR3 region has 13 residues. Trimming shortened V by 5 bases and J by 4 bases, and 10 bases separated the two germline ends. CDR3 sequence: CASSPTGADTQYF. Here the CDR3 DNA reads TGTGCCAGCAGCCCGACGGGAGCAGATACGCAGTATTTT.

By share, this clone counts as medium-sized. The gene calls are TRBV25-1 and TRBJ2-7; D is perhaps TRBD1 or TRBD2 (5 bases each). V lost 6 bases and J 6 bases, leaving 12 bases between the germline ends. CDR1 MGHDK and CDR2 SYGVNS come from the germline V gene. This CDR3 region has 12 residues. This CDR3 reads CASSLGVGEQYF. As DNA, the CDR3 is TGTGCCAGCAGCCTGGGGGTAGGCGAGCAGTACTTC.

A single count supports this clone. The junction departs from germline at one end; a sequencing error may be responsible. This chain connects TRBV7-9 to TRBJ2-5, with D perhaps matching TRBD1 or TRBD2 (5 bases each). The CDR3 sequence is 13 residues long. CDR1 is SEHNR, CDR2 FQNEAQ, per germline (reference sequence). This CDR3 is CASSLLTQGPPDF. CDR3 bases: TGTGCCAGCAGCTTATTGACCCAGGGACCCCCCGACTTC.

This chain links TRBV7-9 with TRBJ1-1; a possible D gene is TRBD1 (6 bases). Germline loops: CDR1 SEHNR, CDR2 FQNEAQ (reference sequence). The CDR3 is 15 amino acids. V was shortened by 1 base and J by 5 bases, with 14 bases between the two germline ends. DNA for the CDR3: TGTGCCAGCAGCTTAGAGGGGGGAATAGGGACTGAAGCTTTCTTT. Protein sequence: CASSLEGGIGTEAFF.

This chain uses TRBV18 with TRBJ2-5; tentatively, D is TRBD2 (6 bases). This CDR3 spans 15 amino acids. Trimming took 2 bases from V and 2 from J, leaving 12 bases between them. Germline V lookup: CDR1 KGHSH, CDR2 LQKENI. For the CDR3, the DNA is TGTGCCAGCTCACCAGGAGCGGGTACTCAAGAGACCCAGTACTTC. It yields the protein CASSPGAGTQETQYF. The whole variable domain, filled in from reference TRBV18 and TRBJ2-5, reads NAGVMQNPRHLVRRRGQEARLRCSPMKGHSHVYWYRQLPEEGLKFMVYLQKENIIDESGMPKERFSAEFPKEGPSILRIQQVVRGDSAAYFCASSPGAGTQETQYFGPGTRLLVL.

The V and J genes are TRBV7-6 and TRBJ1-3; perhaps TRBD1 as D (6 bases). In germline, CDR1 is SGHVS, CDR2 FNYEAQ. V was trimmed by 5 bases and J by 0 bases, leaving 14 bases between them. This CDR3 spans 16 amino acids. DNA of the CDR3: TGTGCCAGCAGCCCAAGGACAGAGTTCTCTGGAAACACCATATATTTT. Its protein product is CASSPRTEFSGNTIYF.

In this sample, this clone turned up once. V is TRBV19 and J is TRBJ2-3; 9 bases fit TRBD1. The CDR3 runs 17 residues. CDR1 LNHDA and CDR2 SQIVND come from the germline V gene (reference sequence). The junction had 16 bases not matched to a gene; V was cut back by 10 bases and J by 2 bases. As DNA, the CDR3 is TGTGCCACCTCTACCGGGACAGGGTTTTTGGTCACAGATACGCAGTATTTT. This sequence encodes CATSTGTGFLVTDTQYF.

The chain joins TRBV7-3 to TRBJ1-1; 9 bases align to TRBD1. CDR1 is SGHTA and CDR2 is FQGTGA in the germline V gene. This CDR3 comprises 14 residues. V was clipped by 5 bases and J by 5 bases; unmatched bases: 6. The CDR3 DNA follows: TGTGCCAGCAGCCCCGGACAGGGGAGGACTGAAGCTTTCTTT. This translates into CASSPGQGRTEAFF.

The rearrangement links TRBV27 to TRBJ1-1; D uncertain. The CDR3 is 16 residues long. Germline values: CDR1 MNHEY, CDR2 SMNVEV (reference sequence). The V end lost 5 bases, the J end lost 2 bases, and 18 bases lay between the germline ends. In nucleotides, the CDR3 is TGTGCCAGCAGTCCGCTTAGGACGCAGGTAAACACTGAAGCTTTCTTT. As protein: CASSPLRTQVNTEAFF.

The chain uses TRBV6-4 and TRBJ2-2; D call uncertain. Germline-derived CDR1 and CDR2 are MRHNA and SNTAGT. With 3 bases removed from V and 2 bases from J, the gap between germline ends came to 7 bases. The CDR3 is made up of 14 amino acids. The DNA of the CDR3 is TGTGCCAGCAGTGATCGCCCAAACACCGGGGAGCTGTTTTTT. Residues: CASSDRPNTGELFF.

The chain combines TRBV4-3 with TRBJ2-1; 8 nucleotides line up with TRBD2. Trimming cost V 5 bases and J 12 bases; bases outside gene matches: 9. This CDR3 is 13 amino acids long. In germline, CDR1 is LGHNA, CDR2 YSLEER. Here the CDR3 DNA reads TGCGCCAGCAGCACCCGGACTAGCAATATGCAGTTCTTC. It codes for CASSTRTSNMQFF.

Concerning this clone: At one end, the junction sequence differs from germline, possibly due to a read error. This sequence joins TRBV7-7 and TRBJ2-2; D is ambiguous. CDR3 length equals 15 residues. The germline V gene encodes CDR1 SSHAT and CDR2 FNYEAQ (reference sequence). CDR3 in amino acids: CASNHSDGYTGELFF. The CDR3 nucleotides read TGTGCTAGCAACCATTCTGACGGATACACCGGGGAGCTGTTTTTT.

This chain links TRBV7-6 with TRBJ2-3, with unresolved D. This CDR3 is 13 amino acids long. The ends were cut back, 2 bases at V and 5 bases at J, with 8 bases in the middle. Germline lookup yields CDR1 SGHVS and CDR2 FNYEAQ. CDR3 sequence (DNA): TGTGCCAGCAGCTTATTTCGAGTAGATACGCAGTATTTT. Encoded protein: CASSLFRVDTQYF.

This clone occurred once. The chain combines TRBV2 with TRBJ2-3; TRBD2 matches 7 bases. V was clipped by 4 bases and J by 0 bases; unmatched bases: 7. Germline V gene sequence: CDR1 SNHLY, CDR2 FYNNEI. This CDR3 region has 16 residues. In DNA, the CDR3 is TGTGCCAGCAGTGGGGCCTTAGCGGGTAGCACAGATACGCAGTATTTT. The encoded protein is CASSGALAGSTDTQYF.

The chain uses TRBV18 and TRBJ2-2; 7 positions agree with TRBD2. The junction had 9 bases not matched to a gene; V was cut back by 2 bases and J by 6 bases. CDR1 and CDR2 from the germline V gene are KGHSH and LQKENI. The CDR3 loop spans 16 amino acids. In DNA, the CDR3 is TGTGCCAGCTCACCAAGCGCGGGAGTGTCGGCCGGGGAGCTGTTTTTT. It specifies CASSPSAGVSAGELFF.

The gene calls are TRBV7-3 and TRBJ2-1; D is perhaps TRBD2 (6 bases). The germline V gene has CDR1 SGHTA and CDR2 FQGTGA. The V gene lost 1 base and the J gene lost 12 bases, with 13 bases spanning the gap. The CDR3 is made up of 13 amino acids. CDR3: CASSLKGGKGQFF. The CDR3 DNA reads TGTGCCAGCAGCTTAAAGGGCGGGAAGGGGCAGTTCTTC.

The gene calls are TRBV18 and TRBJ1-1; D uncertain. The ends were cut back, 3 bases at V and 0 bases at J, with 5 bases in the middle. The CDR3 length is 13 residues. Germline V CDR1 and CDR2: KGHSH, LQKENI. This CDR3 reads CASSPAMNTEAFF. CDR3 sequence (DNA): TGTGCCAGCTCACCGGCTATGAACACTGAAGCTTTCTTT.

V is TRBV6-5 and J is TRBJ1-1; D unclear. V lost 8 bases and J 7 bases, leaving 11 bases between the germline ends. From germline, CDR1 is MNHEY and CDR2 SVGAGI. There are 11 residues in the CDR3. The CDR3 protein is CASGRAVEAFF. CDR3 coding DNA: TGTGCCAGCGGAAGGGCAGTTGAAGCTTTCTTT.

J is TRBJ2-7 and V is TRBV11-2, with D unclear. CDR3 length equals 12 residues. V lost 4 bases, J lost 0 bases, and 4 bases lay in between. Germline assignment: CDR1 SGHAT and CDR2 FQNNGV. The CDR3 region is CASSSHSYEQYF. The CDR3 DNA reads as TGTGCCAGCAGCTCACACTCCTACGAGCAGTACTTC.

This rearrangement joins TRBV19 to TRBJ2-7; 7 nucleotides match TRBD2. CDR1 and CDR2 from the germline V gene are LNHDA and SQIVND (reference sequence). After removal of 3 bases from V and 2 bases from J, the junction contained 13 bases not matched to a gene. This CDR3 contains 17 residues. CDR3 coding DNA: TGTGCCAGTAGTATCTCCCTACAGTGGGGGGGTACCTACGAGCAGTACTTC. The encoded protein is CASSISLQWGGTYEQYF.

The rearrangement joins TRBV6-5 to TRBJ2-7; D is perhaps TRBD1 (6 bases). The CDR3 contains 14 residues. The V gene's germline CDR1 is MNHEY and CDR2 SVGAGI. V lost 3 bases and J lost 0, with 9 bases in between. In DNA form, the CDR3 reads TGTGCCAGCAGTTATAAACAGGGCTCCTACGAGCAGTACTTC. Protein sequence: CASSYKQGSYEQYF.

The rearrangement uses TRBV6-5 and TRBJ1-3; D is undetermined. The CDR3 covers 15 residues. In germline, CDR1 is MNHEY, CDR2 SVGAGI. V lost 5 bases and J lost 4, with 15 bases in between. The CDR3 loop reads CASSRLTTAGNTIYF. The CDR3 region has the DNA TGTGCCAGCAGTAGACTCACCACCGCGGGAAACACCATATATTTT.

This chain uses TRBV7-2 with TRBJ1-5; unclear D gene. Germline V lookup: CDR1 SGHTA, CDR2 FQGNSA. Trimming stripped 5 bases from V and 4 bases from J, with 15 bases between. The length of the CDR3 is 15 residues. CDR3 coding DNA: TGTGCCAGCAGCCCCTATGATACTGCGAATCAGCCCCAGCATTTT. Amino acids: CASSPYDTANQPQHF.

This chain links TRBV2 with TRBJ2-7; D possibly corresponds to TRBD2 (5 bases). The CDR3 covers 11 residues. CDR1 SNHLY and CDR2 FYNNEI come from the germline V gene. Trimming took 7 bases from V and 2 from J, leaving 6 bases between them. The CDR3 is CASTEAYEQYF. CDR3 in DNA: TGTGCCAGCACGGAGGCCTACGAGCAGTACTTC.

The chain is built from TRBV18 and TRBJ2-5; D gene unclear. Germline CDR1 and CDR2: KGHSH and LQKENI. Trimming pared 3 bases from V and 3 bases from J, leaving 8 bases between. The CDR3 is 13 amino acids. CDR3 region: CASSPSIEETQYF. The CDR3 DNA is TGTGCCAGCTCACCCAGTATCGAAGAGACCCAGTACTTC.

The CDR3 spells CASSVRDREGYSNQPQHF. CDR3 bases: TGCGCCAGCAGTGTCCGGGACAGGGAGGGATATAGCAATCAGCCCCAGCATTTT. The chain carries TRBV10-1 and TRBJ1-5, with TRBD1 matching over 9 bases. The CDR3 length is 18 residues. The V segment lost 4 bases and the J segment 0 bases; nucleotides outside the gene matches: 10. CDR1 and CDR2 from the germline V gene are WNHNN and SYGVQD (reference sequence).

CDR3 DNA: TGTGCCAGCAGCTTCTTGGGCTCTGGAAACACCATATATTTT. This codes for CASSFLGSGNTIYF. J is TRBJ1-3 and V is TRBV5-4; no definite D call. The CDR3 is 14 residues long. V gave up 2 bases and J gave up 0 bases, with 6 bases separating them. CDR1 is SGHNT and CDR2 is YYREEE in the germline V gene (reference sequence).

The sample holds a few counts of this clone. This sequence joins TRBV27 and TRBJ1-1; D may be TRBD1 (6 bases). Per germline, CDR1 MNHEY and CDR2 SMNVEV (reference sequence). The V gene lost 7 bases and the J gene lost 6 bases, with 18 bases spanning the gap. The CDR3 loop spans 14 amino acids. The DNA of the CDR3 is TGTGCCAGCAAAATGGGACATTTGATGGCTGAAGCTTTCTTT. Its translation: CASKMGHLMAEAFF.